The 16 T cell receptor beta chains reported below all come from one sample, sequenced in a study of cytomegalovirus exposure and HLA in healthy donors. In the PCR, 60 Vbeta and 13 Jbeta primers were used. Libraries were prepared by immunoSEQ multiplex PCR; TCRdb keeps only in-frame clonotypes and omits some of them. The sample includes more than 85,000 clones, 75% to 85% seen only once; the top ten take 3% to 4.5%. Sequenced sample: PBMCs. Receptors were obtained from a woman aged 45-65 years in good health and CMV-seropositive.

The chain couples TRBV5-4 to TRBJ1-4; D uncertain. Germline CDR1 is SGHNT and CDR2 is YYREEE (reference sequence). This CDR3 contains 16 residues. V shed 0 bases and J shed 0 bases, with 9 bases lying between them. In DNA, the CDR3 is TGTGCCAGCAGCTTGGAGACAACCACAACTAATGAAAAACTGTTTTTT. Translated: CASSLETTTTNEKLFF.

This chain joins TRBV10-1 and TRBJ2-2; D unclear. This CDR3 region has 15 residues. CDR1 and CDR2 (germline): WNHNN, SYGVQD (reference sequence). V lost 1 base, J lost 4 bases, and 10 bases lay in between. The CDR3 protein is CASSELAGPTGELFF. CDR3 sequence (DNA): TGCGCCAGCAGTGAGTTGGCAGGCCCCACCGGGGAGCTGTTTTTT.

The rearrangement joins TRBV27 to TRBJ2-7; TRBD2 matches at 9 bases. Germline lookup yields CDR1 MNHEY and CDR2 SMNVEV (reference sequence). The CDR3 covers 16 residues. Unmatched junction bases numbered 4, after V lost 0 bases and J lost 1 base. The CDR3 DNA reads as TGTGCCAGCAGTTTATCGGAGACTAGCGGATCCTACGAGCAGTACTTC. As protein: CASSLSETSGSYEQYF.

This clone was seen only once. This chain links TRBV9 with TRBJ1-1, with 8 bases that match TRBD1. Germline-derived CDR1 and CDR2 are SGDLS and YYNGEE. The CDR3 is 19 residues long. V gave up 0 bases and J gave up 1 base; unmatched junction bases: 14. Here the CDR3 reads CASSVAPGGPSTSNTEAFF. Written as DNA, the CDR3 is TGTGCCAGCAGCGTAGCCCCAGGGGGCCCCTCTACCTCGAACACTGAAGCTTTCTTT.

This clone was counted only a few times. CDR3 region: CASGLAGEGKGMDEQYF. The CDR3 DNA reads TGTGCTAGTGGTTTGGCAGGGGAGGGGAAGGGGATGGACGAGCAGTACTTC. V is TRBV12-5 and J is TRBJ2-5; perhaps TRBD2 as D (7 bases). TRBJ2-7 matches the DNA end more closely, so the J call is doubtful. Germline V gene lookup returns CDR1 LGHNT and CDR2 FRNRAP. The CDR3 loop spans 17 amino acids.

The genes are TRBV29-1 and TRBJ1-5, with D perhaps TRBD1 (5 bases). Trimming removed 6 bases at V and 3 bases at J, with 12 bases between. Germline values: CDR1 SQVTM, CDR2 ANQGSEA. The CDR3 runs 13 residues. The DNA of the CDR3 is TGCAGCGTCGCGACAGAAATCAATCAGCCCCAGCATTTT. It codes for CSVATEINQPQHF.

This clone occurred a few times. J is TRBJ2-7 and V is TRBV7-8; 8 bases agree with TRBD1. This CDR3 spans 17 amino acids. V lost 4 bases, J lost 6 bases, and 17 bases stayed unmatched. Per germline, CDR1 SGHVS and CDR2 FQNEAQ. The CDR3 here is CASSSRYTGAGGFEQYF. The CDR3, as DNA: TGTGCCAGCAGCTCTAGATACACTGGGGCAGGGGGCTTCGAGCAGTACTTC.

The V call is TRBV5-1, the J call TRBJ2-5, with 7 bases matching TRBD2. V was clipped by 2 bases and J by 3 bases; unmatched bases: 4. The CDR3 is 14 residues long. Germline lookup yields CDR1 SGHRS and CDR2 YFSETQ. CDR3 protein: CASSFGLAEETQYF. CDR3 nucleotides: TGCGCCAGCAGCTTTGGGCTAGCGGAAGAGACCCAGTACTTC.

The chain combines TRBV2 with TRBJ2-5; possible D gene TRBD2, 6 bases. CDR3 length: 14 residues. Trimming shortened V by 11 bases and J by 7 bases, and 23 bases separated the two germline ends. Germline V gene lookup returns CDR1 SNHLY and CDR2 FYNNEI. The CDR3 here is CAARRGAEGGTQYF. In DNA, the CDR3 is TGTGCCGCCAGGCGAGGGGCCGAGGGAGGGACCCAGTACTTC. Complete variable domain (other parts from reference TRBV2 and TRBJ2-5): EPEVTQTPSHQVTQMGQEVILRCVPISNHLYFYWYRQILGQKVEFLVSFYNNEISEKSEIFDDQFSVERPDGSNFTLKIRSTKLEDSAMYFCAARRGAEGGTQYFGPGTRLLVL.

The chain has TRBV30 and TRBJ1-5, with D unresolved. Germline lookup yields CDR1 GTSNPN and CDR2 SVGIG (reference sequence). Trimming removed 8 bases from V and 2 bases from J, with 16 bases in between. The CDR3 contains 14 residues. The CDR3 coding sequence is TGTGCCGGCTCTCCAACGGGTGGCAATCAGCCCCAGCATTTT. It is translated as CAGSPTGGNQPQHF.

The genes are TRBV5-5 and TRBJ2-1, with 11 bases fitting TRBD2. The germline V gene encodes CDR1 SGHKS and CDR2 YYEKEE (reference sequence). This CDR3 is built from 16 residues. V trimming: 4 bases; J trimming: 5 bases; junction bases outside the gene matches: 8. The CDR3 coding sequence is TGTGCCAGCAGCGAAAGACTAGCGGGGCTTAACAATGAGCAGTTCTTC. It is translated as CASSERLAGLNNEQFF. The entire variable domain, with the rest obtained from reference TRBV5-5 and TRBJ2-1, is as follows: DAGVTQSPTHLIKTRGQQVTLRCSPISGHKSVSWYQQVLGQGPQFIFQYYEKEERGRGNFPDRFSARQFPNYSSELNVNALLLGDSALYLCASSERLAGLNNEQFFGPGTRLTVL.

This sequence joins TRBV5-1 and TRBJ1-3; 7 nucleotides agree with TRBD1. V shed 3 bases and J 0 bases; nucleotides not matched to a gene: 6. Germline assignment: CDR1 SGHRS and CDR2 YFSETQ. This CDR3 region has 16 residues. CDR3 residues: CASSSPTGSSGNTIYF. DNA for the CDR3: TGCGCCAGCAGCTCTCCGACAGGGAGCTCTGGAAACACCATATATTTT.

The rearrangement links TRBV5-1 to TRBJ1-6, with D possibly TRBD1 on 6 matching bases. The germline gives CDR1 SGHRS, CDR2 YFSETQ. Trimming pared 0 bases from V and 4 bases from J, leaving 20 bases between. This CDR3 is built from 19 residues. The CDR3 loop reads CASSLGTGSWLSYNSPLHF. The CDR3 coding sequence is TGCGCCAGCAGCTTGGGAACAGGGAGCTGGTTGTCGTATAATTCACCCCTCCACTTT.

This clone was seen just once. The chain couples TRBV9 to TRBJ2-5; possible D gene TRBD1, 5 bases. The CDR3 has 14 residues. V was shortened by 0 bases and J by 1 base, with 7 bases between the two germline ends. The germline CDR1 and CDR2 sequences are SGDLS and YYNGEE. As DNA, the CDR3 is TGTGCCAGCAGCGTAGGACAGATCCAAGAGACCCAGTACTTC. This sequence encodes CASSVGQIQETQYF.

This clone came up once. This chain links TRBV2 with TRBJ1-5; 10 nucleotides match TRBD1. CDR3 length: 15 amino acids. Germline CDR1 SNHLY, CDR2 FYNNEI. Losses at the gene ends were 6 bases for V and 2 bases for J; bases not matched to a gene: 4. The DNA of the CDR3 is TGTGCCAGCAGGGGCGGGACAGGGGGCAATCAGCCCCAGCATTTT. Its protein product is CASRGGTGGNQPQHF.

The chain joins TRBV6-1 to TRBJ1-2; D is possibly TRBD1 (5 bases). Germline V gene lookup returns CDR1 MNHNS and CDR2 SASEGT. Trimming removed 6 bases from V and 8 bases from J, with 19 bases in between. The CDR3 consists of 14 residues. DNA of the CDR3: TGTGCCAGCAGCGCCACGGGAGGGGTATTGGGCTACACCTTC. It yields the protein CASSATGGVLGYTF.